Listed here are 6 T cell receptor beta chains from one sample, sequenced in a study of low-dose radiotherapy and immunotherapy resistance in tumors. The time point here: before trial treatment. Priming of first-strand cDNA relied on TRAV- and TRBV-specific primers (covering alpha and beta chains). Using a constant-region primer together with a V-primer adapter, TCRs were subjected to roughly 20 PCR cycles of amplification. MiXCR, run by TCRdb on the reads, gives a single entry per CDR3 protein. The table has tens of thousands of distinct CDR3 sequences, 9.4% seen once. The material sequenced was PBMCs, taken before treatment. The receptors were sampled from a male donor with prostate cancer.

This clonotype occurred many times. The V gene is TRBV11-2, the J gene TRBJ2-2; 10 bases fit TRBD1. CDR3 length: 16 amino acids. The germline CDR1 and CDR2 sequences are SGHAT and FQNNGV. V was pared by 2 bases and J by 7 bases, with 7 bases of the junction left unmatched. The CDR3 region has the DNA TGTGCCAGCAGCTTACGGACAGGGGGGGAAGGCGGGGAGCTGTTTTTT. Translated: CASSLRTGGEGGELFF.

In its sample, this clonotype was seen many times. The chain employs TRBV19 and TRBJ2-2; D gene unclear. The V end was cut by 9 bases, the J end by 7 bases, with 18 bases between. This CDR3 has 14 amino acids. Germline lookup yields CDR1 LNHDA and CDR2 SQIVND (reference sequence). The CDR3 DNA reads TGTGCCAGCATGTTGGGGTTTGGCGACGGGGAGCTGTTTTTT. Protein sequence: CASMLGFGDGELFF. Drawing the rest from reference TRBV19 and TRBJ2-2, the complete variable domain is DGGITQSPKYLFRKEGQNVTLSCEQNLNHDAMYWYRQDPGQGLRLIYYSQIVNDFQKGDIAEGYSVSREKKESFPLTVTSAQKNPTAFYLCASMLGFGDGELFFGEGSRLTVL.

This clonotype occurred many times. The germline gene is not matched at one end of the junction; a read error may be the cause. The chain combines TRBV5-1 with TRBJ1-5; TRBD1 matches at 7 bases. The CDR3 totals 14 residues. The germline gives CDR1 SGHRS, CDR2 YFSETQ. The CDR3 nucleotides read TGTGCCAGCAGCCCAGGACAGGCTAATCAGCCCCAGCATTTT. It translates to CASSPGQANQPQHF.

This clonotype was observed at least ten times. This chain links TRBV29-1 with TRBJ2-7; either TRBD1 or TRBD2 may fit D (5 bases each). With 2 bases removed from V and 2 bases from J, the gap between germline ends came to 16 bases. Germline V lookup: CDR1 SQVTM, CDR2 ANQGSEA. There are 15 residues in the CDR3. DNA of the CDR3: TGCAGCGTTGAATTGACCCGGGACGTAACCTACGAGCAGTACTTC. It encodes CSVELTRDVTYEQYF.

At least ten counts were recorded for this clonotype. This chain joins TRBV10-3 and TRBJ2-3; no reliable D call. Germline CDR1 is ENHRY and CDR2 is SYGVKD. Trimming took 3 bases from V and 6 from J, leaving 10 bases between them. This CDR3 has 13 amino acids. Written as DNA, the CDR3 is TGTGCCATCAGTGAAGGTCTCCGGGATACGCAGTATTTT. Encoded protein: CAISEGLRDTQYF.

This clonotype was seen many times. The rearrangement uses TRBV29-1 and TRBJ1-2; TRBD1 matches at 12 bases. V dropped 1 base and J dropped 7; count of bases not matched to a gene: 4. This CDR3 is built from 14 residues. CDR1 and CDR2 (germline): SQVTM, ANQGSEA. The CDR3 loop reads CSVEVGTGGSGYTF. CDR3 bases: TGCAGCGTTGAAGTAGGGACAGGGGGCTCTGGCTACACCTTC. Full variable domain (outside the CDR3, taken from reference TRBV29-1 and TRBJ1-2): SAVISQKPSRDICQRGTSLTIQCQVDSQVTMMFWYRQQPGQSLTLIATANQGSEATYESGFVIDKFPISRPNLTFSTLTVSNMSPEDSSIYLCSVEVGTGGSGYTFGSGTRLTVV.